The clone carrying this TCR beta chain was detected a few times. Extracted total RNA amounted to at least 5 micrograms for each sample. Trimming removed 4 bases at V and 4 bases at J, with 14 bases between. The V gene's germline CDR1 is LGHNA and CDR2 YNFKEQ. The CDR3 length is 15 residues. The data are from a study of blood T cells in healthy people across ages. The authors ran a second PCR of about 7 to 12 cycles using a sample-barcoded 5' primer and a J-beta primer mix. TCRdb itself ran the 5' RACE reads through MiXCR, one entry per CDR3 protein. There are about 1.6 million distinct CDR3 sequences in the sample; roughly a third occur only once, and around 10% lies in the top ten.

The sequence came from a woman aged 25 to 39 in good health. Sequencing was performed on blood. This chain links TRBV4-2 with TRBJ2-1; D may be TRBD1 or TRBD2 (5 bases each). CDR3 residues: CASSRRDDLYNEQFF. The CDR3 region has the DNA TGTGCCAGCAGCCGTCGGGACGACTTATACAATGAGCAGTTCTTC.